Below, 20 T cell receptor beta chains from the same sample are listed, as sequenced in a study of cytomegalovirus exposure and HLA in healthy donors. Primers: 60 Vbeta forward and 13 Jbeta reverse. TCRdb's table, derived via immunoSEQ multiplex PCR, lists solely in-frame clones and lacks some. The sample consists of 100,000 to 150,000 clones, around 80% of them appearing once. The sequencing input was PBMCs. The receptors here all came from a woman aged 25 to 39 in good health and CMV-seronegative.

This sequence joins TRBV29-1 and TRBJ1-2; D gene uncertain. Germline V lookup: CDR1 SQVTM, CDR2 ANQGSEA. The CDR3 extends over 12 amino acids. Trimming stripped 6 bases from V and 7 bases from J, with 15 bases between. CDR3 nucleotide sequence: TGCAGCGTCCCCGGGGAAAAGGGTGGCTACACCTTC. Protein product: CSVPGEKGGYTF.

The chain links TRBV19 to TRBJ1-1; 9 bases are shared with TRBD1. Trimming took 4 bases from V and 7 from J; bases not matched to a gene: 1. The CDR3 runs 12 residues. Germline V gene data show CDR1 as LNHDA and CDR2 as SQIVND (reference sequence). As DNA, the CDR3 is TGTGCCAGTAGTAGACAGGGGGTTGAAGCTTTCTTT. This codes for CASSRQGVEAFF. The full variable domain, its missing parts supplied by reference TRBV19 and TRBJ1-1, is DGGITQSPKYLFRKEGQNVTLSCEQNLNHDAMYWYRQDPGQGLRLIYYSQIVNDFQKGDIAEGYSVSREKKESFPLTVTSAQKNPTAFYLCASSRQGVEAFFGQGTRLTVV.

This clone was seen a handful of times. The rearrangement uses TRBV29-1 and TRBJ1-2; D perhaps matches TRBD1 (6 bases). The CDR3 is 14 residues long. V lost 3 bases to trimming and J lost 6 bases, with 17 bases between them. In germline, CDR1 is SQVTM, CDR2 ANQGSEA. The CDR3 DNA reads TGCAGCGTTGAGACAGGTGCCGAGGGACATGGCTACACCTTC. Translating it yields CSVETGAEGHGYTF.

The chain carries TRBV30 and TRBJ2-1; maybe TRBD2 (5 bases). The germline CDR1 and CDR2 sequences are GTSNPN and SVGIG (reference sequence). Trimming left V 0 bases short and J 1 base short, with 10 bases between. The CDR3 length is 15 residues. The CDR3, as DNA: TGTGCCTGGAGTGTACCAGGAGGTTCCTACAATGAGCAGTTCTTC. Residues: CAWSVPGGSYNEQFF.

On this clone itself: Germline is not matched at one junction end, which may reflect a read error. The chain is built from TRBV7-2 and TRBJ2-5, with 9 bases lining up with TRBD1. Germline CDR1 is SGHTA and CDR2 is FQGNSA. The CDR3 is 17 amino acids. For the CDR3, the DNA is TGTGCCAGCAGCCTAGCCGGGACAGGGTTTCCCCAAGAGACCCAGTACTTC. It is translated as CASSLAGTGFPQETQYF.

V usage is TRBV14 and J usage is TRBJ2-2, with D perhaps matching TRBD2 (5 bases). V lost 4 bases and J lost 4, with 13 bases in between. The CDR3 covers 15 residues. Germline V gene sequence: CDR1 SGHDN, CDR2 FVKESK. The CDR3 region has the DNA TGTGCCAGCAGCCCGTTATGGAGGACCACCGGGGAGCTGTTTTTT. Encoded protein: CASSPLWRTTGELFF.

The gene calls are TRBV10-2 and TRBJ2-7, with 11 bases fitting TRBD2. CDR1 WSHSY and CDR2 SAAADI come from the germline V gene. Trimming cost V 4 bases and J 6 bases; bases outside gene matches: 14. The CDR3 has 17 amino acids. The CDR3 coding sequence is TGCGCCAGCAGTGGGGCCCTGACTAGCGGGGATTTGGGCGAGCAGTACTTC. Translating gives CASSGALTSGDLGEQYF.

CDR3 nucleotides: TGTGCCACCAGCAGACCGACAGGACTGAACACCGGGGAGCTGTTTTTT. Protein: CATSRPTGLNTGELFF. J is TRBJ2-2 and V is TRBV15; weak D call: TRBD1 (6 bases). The germline V gene has CDR1 LNHNV and CDR2 YYDKDF (reference sequence). The CDR3 is 16 residues long. V was pared by 2 bases and J by 1 base, with 11 bases between.

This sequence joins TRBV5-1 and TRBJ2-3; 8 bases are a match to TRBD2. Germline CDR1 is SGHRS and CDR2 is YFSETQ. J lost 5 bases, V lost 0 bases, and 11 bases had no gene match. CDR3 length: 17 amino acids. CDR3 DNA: TGCGCCAGCAGCTTGGCCGCTAGCGGGTTAGGTTTAGATACGCAGTATTTT. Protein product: CASSLAASGLGLDTQYF.

The CDR3 DNA sequence: TGTGCCAGCAGTGTGGACAGAAACTATGGCTACACCTTC. Protein: CASSVDRNYGYTF. The V call is TRBV6-5, the J call TRBJ1-2; possibly TRBD1 for D (6 bases). The germline gives CDR1 MNHEY, CDR2 SVGAGI. V lost 5 bases to trimming and J lost 2 bases, with 9 bases between them. The CDR3 contains 13 residues.

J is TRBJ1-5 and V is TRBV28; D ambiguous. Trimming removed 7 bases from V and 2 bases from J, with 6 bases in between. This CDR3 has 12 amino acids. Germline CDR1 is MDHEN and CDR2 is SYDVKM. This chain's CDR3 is CASTSGNQPQHF. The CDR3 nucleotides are TGTGCCAGCACGAGTGGCAATCAGCCCCAGCATTTT.

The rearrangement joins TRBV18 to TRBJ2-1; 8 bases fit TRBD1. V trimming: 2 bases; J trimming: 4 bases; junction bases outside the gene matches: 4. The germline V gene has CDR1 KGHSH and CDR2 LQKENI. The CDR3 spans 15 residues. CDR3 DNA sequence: TGTGCCAGCTCACCATGGGACAGGACTTACAATGAGCAGTTCTTC. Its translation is CASSPWDRTYNEQFF.

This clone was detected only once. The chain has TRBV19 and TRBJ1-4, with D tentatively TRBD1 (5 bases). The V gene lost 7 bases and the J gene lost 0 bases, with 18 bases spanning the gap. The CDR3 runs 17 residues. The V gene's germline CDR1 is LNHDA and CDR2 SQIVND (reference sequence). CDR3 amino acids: CASKMGRGAATNEKLFF. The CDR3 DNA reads TGTGCCAGTAAGATGGGGAGGGGTGCCGCAACTAATGAAAAACTGTTTTTT.

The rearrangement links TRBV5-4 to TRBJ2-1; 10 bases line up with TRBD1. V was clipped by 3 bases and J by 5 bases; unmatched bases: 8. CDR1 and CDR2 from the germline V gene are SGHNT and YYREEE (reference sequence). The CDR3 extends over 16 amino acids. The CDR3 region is CASSSPGQGTHNEQFF. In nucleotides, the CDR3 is TGTGCCAGCAGCTCCCCGGGACAGGGGACCCACAATGAGCAGTTCTTC. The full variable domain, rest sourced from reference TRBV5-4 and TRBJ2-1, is ETGVTQSPTHLIKTRGQQVTLRCSSQSGHNTVSWYQQALGQGPQFIFQYYREEENGRGNFPPRFSGLQFPNYSSELNVNALELDDSALYLCASSSPGQGTHNEQFFGPGTRLTVL.

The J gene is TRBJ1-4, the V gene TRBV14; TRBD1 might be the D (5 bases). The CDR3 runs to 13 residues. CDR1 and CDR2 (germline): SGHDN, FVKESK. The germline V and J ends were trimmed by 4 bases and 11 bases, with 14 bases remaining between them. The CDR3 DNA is TGTGCCAGCAGCCTTGGGGCCGCGGCGAAACTGTTTTTT. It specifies CASSLGAAAKLFF.

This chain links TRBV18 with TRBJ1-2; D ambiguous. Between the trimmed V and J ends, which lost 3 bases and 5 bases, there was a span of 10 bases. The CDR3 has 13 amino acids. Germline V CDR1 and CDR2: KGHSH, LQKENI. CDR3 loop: CASSPPGGYGYTF. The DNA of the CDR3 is TGTGCCAGCTCACCCCCGGGAGGATATGGCTACACCTTC. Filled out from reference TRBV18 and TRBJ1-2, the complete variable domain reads NAGVMQNPRHLVRRRGQEARLRCSPMKGHSHVYWYRQLPEEGLKFMVYLQKENIIDESGMPKERFSAEFPKEGPSILRIQQVVRGDSAAYFCASSPPGGYGYTFGSGTRLTVV.

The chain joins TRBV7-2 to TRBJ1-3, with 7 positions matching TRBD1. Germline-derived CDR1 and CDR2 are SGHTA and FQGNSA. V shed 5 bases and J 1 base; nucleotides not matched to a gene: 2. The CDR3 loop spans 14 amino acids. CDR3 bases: TGTGCCAGCAGCGACAGGGTGTCTGGAAACACCATATATTTT. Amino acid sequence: CASSDRVSGNTIYF.

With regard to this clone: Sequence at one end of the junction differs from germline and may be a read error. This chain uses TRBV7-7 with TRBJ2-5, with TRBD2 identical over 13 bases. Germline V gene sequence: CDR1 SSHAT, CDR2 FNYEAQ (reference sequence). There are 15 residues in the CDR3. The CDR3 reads CASSTSGGAEETQYF. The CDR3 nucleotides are TGTGCTAGCAGCACTAGCGGGGGGGCCGAAGAGACCCAGTACTTC.

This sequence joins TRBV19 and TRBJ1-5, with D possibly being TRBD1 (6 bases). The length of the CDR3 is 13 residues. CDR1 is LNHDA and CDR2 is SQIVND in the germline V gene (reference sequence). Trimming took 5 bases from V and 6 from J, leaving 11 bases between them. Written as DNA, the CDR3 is TGTGCCAGTAGTGGGTCCAGGGGTCAGCCCCAGCATTTT. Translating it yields CASSGSRGQPQHF.

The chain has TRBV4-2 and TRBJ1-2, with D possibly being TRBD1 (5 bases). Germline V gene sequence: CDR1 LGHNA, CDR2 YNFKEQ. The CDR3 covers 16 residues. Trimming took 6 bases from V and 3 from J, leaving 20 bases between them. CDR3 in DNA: TGTGCCAGCAGACGACGGAGGGGCGGGTTGGACTATGGCTACACCTTC. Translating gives CASRRRRGGLDYGYTF.